These 20 T cell receptor beta chains came from one sample sequenced in a study of cytomegalovirus exposure and HLA in healthy donors. The PCR employed 60 Vbeta primers together with 13 Jbeta primers. Method: immunoSEQ multiplex PCR; TCRdb's copy keeps in-frame clones and lacks some. Here the sample spans 150,000 to 200,000 clones, approximately 80% being singletons. Sequencing was carried out using PBMCs. The receptor source for this set is a woman aged 18-30 years in good health and CMV-seronegative.

V usage is TRBV7-3 and J usage is TRBJ2-1; D remains ambiguous. Germline CDR1 is SGHTA and CDR2 is FQGTGA. The CDR3 sequence is 13 residues long. Trimming removed 5 bases from V and 4 bases from J, with 9 bases in between. DNA of the CDR3: TGTGCCAGCAGCCCTAATAGTTACAATGAGCAGTTCTTC. Translating gives CASSPNSYNEQFF.

V usage is TRBV18 and J usage is TRBJ2-5, with D perhaps matching TRBD1 (6 bases). The CDR3 contains 13 residues. V was trimmed by 8 bases and J by 2 bases, leaving 12 bases between them. The V gene's germline CDR1 is KGHSH and CDR2 LQKENI. CDR3 region: CASLGHLQETQYF. CDR3 coding DNA: TGTGCCAGCCTGGGACACCTACAAGAGACCCAGTACTTC.

The CDR3 loop reads CASSRQGINTGELFF. Here the CDR3 DNA reads TGTGCCAGCAGTAGACAGGGTATAAACACCGGGGAGCTGTTTTTT. The rearrangement links TRBV2 to TRBJ2-2; 7 bases are a match to TRBD1. There are 15 residues in the CDR3. Germline-derived CDR1 and CDR2 are SNHLY and FYNNEI. V lost 5 bases and J lost 2; bases outside the gene matches: 5.

V is TRBV13 and J is TRBJ1-1; D is possibly TRBD1 (6 bases). The CDR3 covers 14 residues. V lost 5 bases, J lost 0 bases, and 10 bases lay in between. Germline V gene data show CDR1 as PRHDT and CDR2 as FYEKMQ (reference sequence). The CDR3 loop reads CASSRWTVNTEAFF. The CDR3 DNA is TGTGCCAGCAGCCGGTGGACAGTGAACACTGAAGCTTTCTTT.

The V and J genes are TRBV6-1 and TRBJ2-1, with 7 bases matching TRBD1. Trimming removed 4 bases from V and 6 bases from J; junction bases left unmatched: 18. Germline CDR1 and CDR2: MNHNS and SASEGT. This CDR3 is 18 amino acids long. CDR3 DNA sequence: TGTGCCAGCAGTGGAACTTTCAACAGGGGCGCGTGGGGCAATGAGCAGTTCTTC. Translated: CASSGTFNRGAWGNEQFF.

This sequence joins TRBV11-3 and TRBJ2-5, with D perhaps matching TRBD1 (6 bases). CDR3 size: 14 residues. CDR1 is SGHNT, CDR2 YENEEA, per germline. Trimming stripped 5 bases from V and 1 base from J, with 11 bases between. CDR3 sequence reads: CASSKQGIQETQYF. CDR3 in DNA: TGTGCCAGCAGCAAACAGGGAATCCAAGAGACCCAGTACTTC.

The chain uses TRBV6-1 and TRBJ2-7; no clear D. Deletions cut 5 bases from V and 2 bases from J, with 7 bases between. CDR1 is MNHNS, CDR2 SASEGT, per germline. CDR3 length: 12 residues. CDR3 protein: CASSLKTYEQYF. The CDR3 nucleotides read TGTGCCAGCAGTCTTAAAACCTACGAGCAGTACTTC.

The V gene is TRBV18, the J gene TRBJ1-2, with TRBD1 identical over 7 bases. This CDR3 comprises 17 residues. The germline V gene encodes CDR1 KGHSH and CDR2 LQKENI. Unmatched junction bases numbered 15, after V lost 4 bases and J lost 4 bases. CDR3 DNA sequence: TGTGCCAGCTCACGCGACAGGGATAGGGTCTACGTCTATGGCTACACCTTC. Amino acids: CASSRDRDRVYVYGYTF.

The chain carries TRBV7-3 and TRBJ2-3; 9 nucleotides agree with TRBD2. The germline CDR1 and CDR2 sequences are SGHTA and FQGTGA. The V and J ends lost 5 bases and 5 bases, in that order; junction bases with no gene match: 5. The length of the CDR3 is 14 residues. DNA for the CDR3: TGTGCCAGCAGCCCAGGACTAGCGAGAGATACGCAGTATTTT. The encoded protein is CASSPGLARDTQYF.

Written as DNA, the CDR3 is TGTGCCAGCTCACCGCGGACTATCAATGAGCAGTTCTTC. Translated: CASSPRTINEQFF. The chain employs TRBV18 and TRBJ2-1, with D tentatively TRBD2 (6 bases). CDR1 and CDR2 (germline): KGHSH, LQKENI. The V end lost 3 bases, the J end lost 6 bases, and 9 bases lay between the germline ends. The CDR3 is 13 residues long.

The V and J genes are TRBV2 and TRBJ2-7; 11 bases match TRBD2. J lost 7 bases, V lost 0 bases, and 2 bases had no gene match. The CDR3 covers 14 residues. Looked up from germline, CDR1 is SNHLY and CDR2 is FYNNEI. CDR3 in amino acids: CASSEATSGKEQYF. The DNA for the CDR3 is TGTGCCAGCAGTGAAGCGACTAGCGGGAAAGAGCAGTACTTC. Filled out from reference TRBV2 and TRBJ2-7, the complete variable domain reads EPEVTQTPSHQVTQMGQEVILRCVPISNHLYFYWYRQILGQKVEFLVSFYNNEISEKSEIFDDQFSVERPDGSNFTLKIRSTKLEDSAMYFCASSEATSGKEQYFGPGTRLTVT.

The rearrangement joins TRBV14 to TRBJ1-2, with D maybe TRBD1 (6 bases). The length of the CDR3 is 18 residues. CDR1 is SGHDN and CDR2 is FVKESK in the germline V gene. V was shortened by 0 bases and J by 5 bases, with 22 bases between the two germline ends. The CDR3 nucleotides are TGTGCCAGCAGCCAAGATTGGGCCGGGACAAGGATAACTTATGGCTACACCTTC. Encoded protein: CASSQDWAGTRITYGYTF.

There are a few counts of this clone. The chain has TRBV19 and TRBJ1-5, with 9 bases aligning to TRBD1. CDR3 length equals 15 residues. V gave up 7 bases and J gave up 1 base; unmatched junction bases: 5. Germline values: CDR1 LNHDA, CDR2 SQIVND (reference sequence). Here the CDR3 DNA reads TGTGCCAGTACACAGGGGGCGAGGAGCAATCAGCCCCAGCATTTT. Its translation: CASTQGARSNQPQHF.

This rearrangement joins TRBV2 to TRBJ1-1; D not certain. Germline V lookup: CDR1 SNHLY, CDR2 FYNNEI. The CDR3 is 12 residues long. The germline V and J ends were trimmed by 6 bases and 3 bases, with 8 bases remaining between them. The CDR3 nucleotides are TGTGCCAGCAGGAGATTCGACACTGAAGCTTTCTTT. It yields the protein CASRRFDTEAFF. Using reference TRBV2 and TRBJ1-1 for the parts outside the CDR3, the full variable domain is EPEVTQTPSHQVTQMGQEVILRCVPISNHLYFYWYRQILGQKVEFLVSFYNNEISEKSEIFDDQFSVERPDGSNFTLKIRSTKLEDSAMYFCASRRFDTEAFFGQGTRLTVV.

This clone occurred once. The V call is TRBV27, the J call TRBJ2-7; tentatively, D is TRBD1 (6 bases). With 4 bases removed from V and 3 bases from J, the gap between germline ends came to 19 bases. From germline, CDR1 is MNHEY and CDR2 SMNVEV (reference sequence). There are 16 residues in the CDR3. DNA for the CDR3: TGTGCCAGCAGTTCAAGCAGCGGACAGAAATTCTACGAGCAGTACTTC. Protein sequence: CASSSSSGQKFYEQYF.

The J gene is TRBJ1-3, the V gene TRBV5-8; 9 bases fit TRBD1. The ends lost 3 bases at V and 4 bases at J; junction bases unmatched: 5. This CDR3 spans 15 amino acids. CDR1 SGHTS and CDR2 YDEGEE come from the germline V gene. The CDR3 nucleotides are TGTGCCAGCAGCTCGTGGACAGGGGTAGGAAACACCATATATTTT. It encodes CASSSWTGVGNTIYF.

The V call is TRBV20-1, the J call TRBJ2-7, with D hard to call. CDR3 size: 11 residues. The V and J ends lost 6 bases and 2 bases respectively, with 8 bases between them. The germline V gene encodes CDR1 DFQATT and CDR2 SNEGSKA (reference sequence). The CDR3 DNA sequence: TGCAGTGCACGTCTAGCCTACGAGCAGTACTTC. Protein product: CSARLAYEQYF.

The chain uses TRBV29-1 and TRBJ2-2; D call uncertain. The germline gives CDR1 SQVTM, CDR2 ANQGSEA. V lost 6 bases and J 0 bases, leaving 11 bases between the germline ends. This CDR3 contains 14 residues. The CDR3: CSVKTNSNTGELFF. Written as DNA, the CDR3 is TGCAGCGTAAAGACAAACTCGAACACCGGGGAGCTGTTTTTT.

This clone was seen a handful of times. The chain is built from TRBV14 and TRBJ2-5, with 7 bases matching TRBD1. From germline, CDR1 is SGHDN and CDR2 FVKESK. J lost 3 bases, V lost 0 bases, and 13 bases had no gene match. This CDR3 spans 18 amino acids. The CDR3 sequence: CASSQEDRDSKLKETQYF. The CDR3 DNA reads as TGTGCCAGCAGCCAAGAAGACCGGGACAGCAAACTCAAAGAGACCCAGTACTTC.

This clone was observed a single time. The rearrangement uses TRBV6-5 and TRBJ2-1, with D hard to call. Per the germline V gene, CDR1 is MNHEY and CDR2 is SVGAGI. The V gene lost 5 bases and the J gene lost 8 bases, with 7 bases spanning the gap. This CDR3 spans 11 amino acids. This CDR3 is CASSPSDEQFF. DNA for the CDR3: TGTGCCAGCAGTCCAAGCGATGAGCAGTTCTTC.